This TCR beta chain came from a study of a mutant IDH1 vaccine in newly diagnosed glioma. Overall study context: In weeks 1, 3, 5, 7, 11, 15, 19 and 23, patients were immunized, eight times in all. The earlier regimen, radiotherapy, temozolomide, or both, was most often both. Regarding the study as a whole: In about 94% of patients, immune responses induced by the vaccine occurred.

The sample's time point: week 11, during vaccination. Doses comprised 300 ug of mutant IDH1 20-mer peptide each, plus topical imiquimod. Method: immunoSEQ multiplex PCR; TCRdb's copy keeps in-frame clones and lacks some. The sample has about 60,000 clones; approximately 84% are singletons. This CDR3 is built from 15 residues. CDR1 is PRHDT and CDR2 is FYEKMQ in the germline V gene (reference sequence). V lost 5 bases and J lost 1, with 15 bases in between. With regard to this clone: Its antigen is undetermined.

V and J are TRBV13 and TRBJ2-7; D could derive from TRBD1 or TRBD2 (5 bases each). The receptor comes from a young man with glioma. The specimen was PBMCs, collected from a glioma patient whose treatment included an IDH1 peptide vaccine. The CDR3 protein is CASSPPGPKSYEQYF. The CDR3 nucleotides read TGTGCCAGCAGCCCACCGGGACCCAAGTCCTACGAGCAGTACTTC.